The TCR beta chain described here comes from a study of cytomegalovirus exposure and HLA in healthy donors. With 60 Vbeta and 13 Jbeta primers, the PCR was carried out. Repertoires were generated with immunoSEQ multiplex PCR, while TCRdb's copy carries only in-frame clones and drops some. This sample contains 100,000 to 150,000 clones. In the case of this clone: Its matching antigen is unknown.

Findings and limits, study-wide: A later analysis associated roughly 15,000 TCR beta sequences with HLA alleles at a 0.05 false discovery rate. Previously analyzed data showed that most TCR beta V segments were productive at a frequency of about 90% or about 30%. Presence/absence analyses treated sequencing depth as roughly uniform across donors.

The CDR3 covers 14 residues. J gave up 5 bases and V 4 bases, and 1 base lay outside the gene matches. The germline V gene has CDR1 SGHRS and CDR2 YFSETQ. The chain combines TRBV5-1 with TRBJ2-2; 11 bases align to TRBD2. The TCR comes from a man aged 35-49 years in good health and CMV-seronegative. Sequences were obtained from PBMCs. CDR3 nucleotides: TGCGCCAGCAGCGGGACTAGCGGAACCGGGGAGCTGTTTTTT. Its protein is CASSGTSGTGELFF.